These 31 T cell receptor beta chains share one sample of origin, sequenced in a study of blood T cell repertoires in COVID-19. Assay used: immunoSEQ multiplex PCR; TCRdb lists only in-frame clones, some missing. The sample contains fewer than 150,000 clones, approximately 83% of which appear only once. The sample taken for sequencing was peripheral blood. The receptors stem from a woman aged 50 to 60 with acute or convalescent COVID-19.

The chain uses TRBV12-3 or TRBV12-4 and TRBJ2-3; D unclear. The V gene lost 7 bases and the J gene lost 4 bases, with 9 bases spanning the gap. CDR3 length equals 12 residues. CDR3 nucleotide sequence: TGTGCCAGCACCGCGGCCGCAGATACGCAGTATTTT. Residues: CASTAAADTQYF.

The gene calls are TRBV10-3 and TRBJ2-5; 12 bases align to TRBD1. This CDR3 contains 14 residues. Germline V gives CDR1 ENHRY, CDR2 SYGVKD. V was clipped by 6 bases and J by 5 bases; unmatched bases: 4. This chain's CDR3 is CAIRGQGARETQYF. For the CDR3, the DNA is TGTGCCATCAGGGGACAGGGGGCTAGGGAGACCCAGTACTTC.

The chain has TRBV11-2 and TRBJ2-5; 9 nucleotides line up with TRBD1. Gene TRBJ2-7 matches the end of the DNA better, so the J call may be wrong. The CDR3 is 14 amino acids. CDR1 SGHAT and CDR2 FQNNGV come from the germline V gene. CDR3 nucleotides: TGTGCCAGCAGCCTATACAGGGGGCGCGGCGAGCAGTACTTC. Protein product: CASSLYRGRGEQYF.

The chain couples TRBV6-5 to TRBJ1-4, with 10 nucleotides matching TRBD1. Trimming took 8 bases from V and 6 from J; bases not matched to a gene: 6. CDR1 MNHEY and CDR2 SVGAGI come from the germline V gene. This CDR3 has 14 amino acids. This CDR3 is CASAQGQGHEKLFF. The CDR3 DNA follows: TGTGCCAGCGCCCAGGGACAGGGGCATGAAAAACTGTTTTTT.

The CDR3 DNA follows: TGCGCCAGCAGCTTGGAGATGGGGGCTGAATCACCCCTCCACTTT. Encoded protein: CASSLEMGAESPLHF. The chain carries TRBV5-1 and TRBJ1-6; maybe TRBD1 (6 bases). Trimming removed 0 bases at V and 10 bases at J, with 14 bases between. Germline V gene sequence: CDR1 SGHRS, CDR2 YFSETQ. The CDR3 is 15 residues long. The full variable domain, in which reference TRBV5-1 and TRBJ1-6 provide the parts outside the CDR3, is KAGVTQTPRYLIKTRGQQVTLSCSPISGHRSVSWYQQTPGQGLQFLFEYFSETQRNKGNFPGRFSGRQFSNSRSEMNVSTLELGDSALYLCASSLEMGAESPLHFGNGTRLTVT.

In this sample, this clone turned up a few times. V usage is TRBV9 and J usage is TRBJ1-6; TRBD1 is a possible D gene (5 bases). The CDR3 is 14 amino acids. The germline CDR1 and CDR2 sequences are SGDLS and YYNGEE. V was trimmed by 5 bases and J by 9 bases, leaving 15 bases between them. The CDR3 loop is CASREGSQGSPLHF. The CDR3 DNA reads as TGTGCCAGCAGGGAGGGGAGTCAGGGTTCACCCCTCCACTTT.

This sequence joins TRBV11-3 and TRBJ2-2; no clear D gene. The V end lost 6 bases, the J end lost 1 base, and 9 bases lay between the germline ends. The CDR3 runs to 14 residues. The V gene's germline CDR1 is SGHNT and CDR2 YENEEA. The CDR3 DNA reads as TGTGCCAGCAGTGAAACCAGGAACACCGGGGAGCTGTTTTTT. The encoded protein is CASSETRNTGELFF.

This rearrangement joins TRBV7-8 to TRBJ1-5, with a weak D call TRBD1 (5 bases). The CDR3 extends over 15 amino acids. With 4 bases removed from V and 0 bases from J, the gap between germline ends came to 10 bases. Germline values: CDR1 SGHVS, CDR2 FQNEAQ. The CDR3 DNA reads as TGTGCCAGCAGCTCTGACAGTTATAGCAATCAGCCCCAGCATTTT. This translates into CASSSDSYSNQPQHF.

The chain has TRBV30 and TRBJ1-5; D might be TRBD1 (6 bases). Germline assignment: CDR1 GTSNPN and CDR2 SVGIG (reference sequence). V lost 2 bases to trimming and J lost 6 bases, with 14 bases between them. The CDR3 loop spans 14 amino acids. CDR3 sequence: CAWSPTGRAQPQHF. The DNA of the CDR3 is TGTGCCTGGAGTCCAACAGGGAGGGCTCAGCCCCAGCATTTT.

V and J are TRBV5-1 and TRBJ2-2, with a weak D call TRBD1 (6 bases). CDR1 is SGHRS, CDR2 YFSETQ, per germline. The CDR3 length is 14 residues. V was cut by 4 bases and J by 5 bases, with 12 bases left in between. The CDR3 region is CASSLGTFTGELFF. DNA for the CDR3: TGCGCCAGCAGCCTCGGGACATTTACCGGGGAGCTGTTTTTT.

This clone has more than one count but fewer than ten. The rearrangement joins TRBV18 to TRBJ1-5; 10 nucleotides align to TRBD1. There are 15 residues in the CDR3. CDR1 and CDR2 from the germline V gene are KGHSH and LQKENI. The ends lost 4 bases at V and 5 bases at J; junction bases unmatched: 5. The CDR3 region has the DNA TGTGCCAGCTCACTTCGGACAGGGGGGGATCAGCCCCAGCATTTT. This gives the protein CASSLRTGGDQPQHF.

The chain combines TRBV4-2 with TRBJ2-3; D may be TRBD1 (6 bases). Trimming took 0 bases from V and 3 from J, leaving 10 bases between them. This CDR3 spans 15 amino acids. CDR1 and CDR2 (germline): LGHNA, YNFKEQ. CDR3 in amino acids: CASSQEGAHTDTQYF. CDR3 in DNA: TGTGCCAGCAGCCAAGAGGGGGCGCATACAGATACGCAGTATTTT.

On this clone itself: This sample also contains other DNA sequences that code for the same CDR3. This rearrangement joins TRBV19 to TRBJ1-2; 7 bases match TRBD1. V was pared by 1 base and J by 5 bases, with 1 base of the junction left unmatched. Germline V gene data show CDR1 as LNHDA and CDR2 as SQIVND (reference sequence). This CDR3 is built from 13 residues. Written as DNA, the CDR3 is TGTGCCAGTAGTATAGTACAGGGGTATGGCTACACCTTC. Translated, it gives CASSIVQGYGYTF.

The CDR3: CASSPGGNTEAFF. CDR3 coding DNA: TGTGCCAGCAGTCCAGGGGGGAACACTGAAGCTTTCTTT. This sequence joins TRBV12-3 or TRBV12-4 and TRBJ1-1, with TRBD1 identical over 7 bases. CDR3 length equals 13 residues. V was pared by 5 bases and J by 1 base, with 1 base of the junction left unmatched.

This clone was observed a handful of times. This chain links TRBV10-3 with TRBJ1-2; 9 positions agree with TRBD1. The germline CDR1 and CDR2 sequences are ENHRY and SYGVKD. Unmatched junction bases numbered 14, after V lost 4 bases and J lost 8 bases. This CDR3 has 16 residues. The CDR3 coding sequence is TGTGCCATCAGTGGTGGGACAGGGAAGCCACTCGGGGGCTACACCTTC. Amino acid sequence: CAISGGTGKPLGGYTF.

The chain is built from TRBV6-1 and TRBJ2-7, with 7 bases fitting TRBD1. This CDR3 is 18 amino acids long. Trimming cost V 2 bases and J 0 bases; bases outside gene matches: 13. CDR1 and CDR2 from the germline V gene are MNHNS and SASEGT. The CDR3 protein is CASSEMERGRVSSYEQYF. DNA of the CDR3: TGTGCCAGCAGTGAAATGGAGAGGGGGCGGGTGAGCTCCTACGAGCAGTACTTC.

This clone has ten or more counts. The V call is TRBV4-2, the J call TRBJ2-7; 12 positions match TRBD2. V lost 4 bases and J lost 2; bases outside the gene matches: 3. The germline V gene has CDR1 LGHNA and CDR2 YNFKEQ. This CDR3 spans 15 amino acids. Here the CDR3 DNA reads TGTGCCAGCAGCCCGACTAGCGGGGGTACCTACGAGCAGTACTTC. Translated: CASSPTSGGTYEQYF.

This clone has just a few counts. The rearrangement joins TRBV3-1 (or the pseudogene TRBV3-2) to TRBJ2-7; the D gene is possibly TRBD2 (5 bases). The germline gives CDR1 LGHDT, CDR2 YNNKEL (reference sequence). Trimming cost V 0 bases and J 1 base, with 7 bases left between them. The CDR3 length is 14 residues. This CDR3 reads CASSQDWESYEQYF. The CDR3, as DNA: TGTGCCAGCAGCCAAGATTGGGAGTCCTACGAGCAGTACTTC.

V and J are TRBV2 and TRBJ2-3, with unresolved D. The ends were cut back, 4 bases at V and 1 base at J, with 9 bases in the middle. Germline V lookup: CDR1 SNHLY, CDR2 FYNNEI. The CDR3 covers 14 residues. For the CDR3, the DNA is TGTGCCAGCAGTGTATATGAGGGCACAGATACGCAGTATTTT. Protein: CASSVYEGTDTQYF.

This sequence joins TRBV5-4 and TRBJ2-1; 9 bases align to TRBD1. Trimming at V came to 0 bases and at J to 7 bases, leaving 8 bases not matched to a gene. Germline-derived CDR1 and CDR2 are SGHNT and YYREEE (reference sequence). This CDR3 has 16 residues. CDR3 sequence (DNA): TGTGCCAGCAGCTTGGCTATCAGGACAGGGGAAAATGAGCAGTTCTTC. Residues: CASSLAIRTGENEQFF. The full variable domain, with the rest looked up from reference TRBV5-4 and TRBJ2-1, is ETGVTQSPTHLIKTRGQQVTLRCSSQSGHNTVSWYQQALGQGPQFIFQYYREEENGRGNFPPRFSGLQFPNYSSELNVNALELDDSALYLCASSLAIRTGENEQFFGPGTRLTVL.

This chain joins TRBV15 and TRBJ2-7, with TRBD1 matching over 9 bases. Germline V gene lookup returns CDR1 LNHNV and CDR2 YYDKDF (reference sequence). There are 15 residues in the CDR3. The V segment lost 0 bases and the J segment 4 bases; nucleotides outside the gene matches: 4. CDR3 protein: CATSRETGGEYEQYF. The CDR3, as DNA: TGTGCCACCAGCAGAGAGACAGGGGGAGAATACGAGCAGTACTTC.

The V call is TRBV28, the J call TRBJ1-2, with D uncertain. CDR3 length equals 13 residues. Per the germline V gene, CDR1 is MDHEN and CDR2 is SYDVKM. With 6 bases removed from V and 2 bases from J, the gap between germline ends came to 10 bases. CDR3 residues: CASSFGVNYGYTF. The CDR3 nucleotides are TGTGCCAGCAGCTTCGGGGTAAACTATGGCTACACCTTC.

This clone was seen a handful of times. V usage is TRBV7-8 and J usage is TRBJ2-3; TRBD2 might be the D (6 bases). The V gene lost 2 bases and the J gene lost 4 bases, with 22 bases spanning the gap. In germline, CDR1 is SGHVS, CDR2 FQNEAQ. This CDR3 has 18 residues. Written as DNA, the CDR3 is TGTGCCAGCAGCTTAAAGGGGCCCGGCGGGGTAGTCTCAGATACGCAGTATTTT. The encoded protein is CASSLKGPGGVVSDTQYF.

On this clone itself: Other DNA sequences in this sample translate to the same CDR3. The chain couples TRBV9 to TRBJ2-2, with D possibly matching TRBD1 (5 bases). The V end lost 1 base, the J end lost 8 bases, and 6 bases lay between the germline ends. The CDR3 sequence is 12 residues long. Germline V lookup: CDR1 SGDLS, CDR2 YYNGEE. The CDR3 bases are TGTGCCAGCAGCGTAAGGACAGGGGAGCTGTTTTTT. This codes for CASSVRTGELFF.

The V gene is TRBV27, the J gene TRBJ1-1; TRBD1 matches at 11 bases. The CDR3 has 16 amino acids. After removal of 5 bases from V and 5 bases from J, the junction contained 10 bases not matched to a gene. CDR1 is MNHEY and CDR2 is SMNVEV in the germline V gene (reference sequence). CDR3 DNA sequence: TGTGCCAGCAGTATCTCGGACAGGGGGCGGGGGACTGAAGCTTTCTTT. Its protein product is CASSISDRGRGTEAFF.

The rearrangement links TRBV2 to TRBJ2-3; D is perhaps TRBD2 (5 bases). This CDR3 spans 17 amino acids. CDR1 SNHLY and CDR2 FYNNEI come from the germline V gene. V was pared by 0 bases and J by 0 bases, with 13 bases between. The CDR3 DNA follows: TGTGCCAGCAGTGAAGCAGGAGCGGCGCCCAGCACAGATACGCAGTATTTT. Amino acids: CASSEAGAAPSTDTQYF.

The V call is TRBV7-8, the J call TRBJ1-1; D is uncertain. The CDR3 has 14 amino acids. Trimming stripped 5 bases from V and 4 bases from J, with 14 bases between. Germline V lookup: CDR1 SGHVS, CDR2 FQNEAQ. The CDR3 loop is CASSPQGSGTEAFF. The CDR3 DNA follows: TGTGCCAGCAGCCCTCAAGGATCGGGCACTGAAGCTTTCTTT.

This clone occurred many times. The chain recombines TRBV27 with TRBJ1-5; possible D gene TRBD1, 5 bases. V shed 5 bases and J shed 1 base, with 18 bases lying between them. CDR1 and CDR2 (germline): MNHEY, SMNVEV (reference sequence). The CDR3 spans 17 residues. DNA of the CDR3: TGTGCCAGCAGTGCCTTGTATGGGGGGAAGAGCAATCAGCCCCAGCATTTT. It encodes CASSALYGGKSNQPQHF.

The V gene is TRBV30, the J gene TRBJ1-2; possibly TRBD1 for D (5 bases). The V end was cut by 0 bases, the J end by 3 bases, with 8 bases between. Germline lookup yields CDR1 GTSNPN and CDR2 SVGIG (reference sequence). The CDR3 is made up of 13 amino acids. CDR3 loop: CAWSVRGDYGYTF. CDR3 DNA sequence: TGTGCCTGGAGTGTCCGGGGGGACTATGGCTACACCTTC.

The V gene is TRBV15, the J gene TRBJ1-2; 11 bases map to TRBD1. The CDR3 length is 18 residues. Germline V gene sequence: CDR1 LNHNV, CDR2 YYDKDF (reference sequence). The junction had 15 bases not matched to a gene; V was cut back by 2 bases and J by 7 bases. DNA of the CDR3: TGTGCCACCAGCAGAAAGGGGTGGACAGGGGGCGAGAATGGTGGCTACACCTTC. Its protein product is CATSRKGWTGGENGGYTF.

The chain couples TRBV13 to TRBJ1-3, with D uncertain. Germline loops: CDR1 PRHDT, CDR2 FYEKMQ (reference sequence). Trimming took 5 bases from V and 2 from J, leaving 10 bases between them. The CDR3 extends over 14 amino acids. DNA of the CDR3: TGTGCCAGCAGCCGGCGGGCGGCTGGAAACACCATATATTTT. Amino acid sequence: CASSRRAAGNTIYF. Looking up the rest from reference TRBV13 and TRBJ1-3 gives the full variable domain: AAGVIQSPRHLIKEKRETATLKCYPIPRHDTVYWYQQGPGQDPQFLISFYEKMQSDKGSIPDRFSAQQFSDYHSELNMSSLELGDSALYFCASSRRAAGNTIYFGEGSWLTVV.